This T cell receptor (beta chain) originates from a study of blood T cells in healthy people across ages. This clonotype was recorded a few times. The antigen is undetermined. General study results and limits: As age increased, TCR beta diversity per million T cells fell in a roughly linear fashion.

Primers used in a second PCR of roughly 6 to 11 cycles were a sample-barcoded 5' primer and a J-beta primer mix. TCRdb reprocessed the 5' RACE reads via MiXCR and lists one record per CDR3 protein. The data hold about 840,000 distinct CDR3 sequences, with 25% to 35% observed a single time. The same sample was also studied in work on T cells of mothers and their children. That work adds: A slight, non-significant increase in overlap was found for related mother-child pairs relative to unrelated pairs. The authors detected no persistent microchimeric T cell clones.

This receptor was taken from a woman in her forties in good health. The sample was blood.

For the CDR3, the DNA is TGCAGTGCTATGAGACCCGACAGGGCGCTGCGTGAAAAACTGTTTTTT. Translated, it gives CSAMRPDRALREKLFF. The chain links TRBV20-1 to TRBJ1-4, with 7 bases identical to TRBD1. The germline gives CDR1 DFQATT, CDR2 SNEGSKA (reference sequence). The CDR3 has 16 amino acids. The V gene end was trimmed by 4 bases and the J gene end by 7 bases; junction bases not matched to a gene: 15.